This TCR beta chain appears in the sequencing data of a study of PD-L1 blockade in urothelial cancer. In the study overall: Blood analysis occurred 3 weeks (second dose) and 6 weeks after treatment start. Blood samples had a median of roughly 140,000 T cells, 80,000 to 85,000 unique TCRs, and clonality approximately 0.086.

Every PCR received spiked-in synthetic TCR analog templates. TCRdb keeps only in-frame clones here, not all; method: immunoSEQ multiplex PCR. The table has approximately 100,000 clones, about 85% seen once. Germline V gene data show CDR1 as KGHSH and CDR2 as LQKENI. V lost 0 bases, J lost 0 bases, and 12 bases lay in between. This CDR3 region has 17 residues. Urothelial carcinoma in patients was locally advanced or metastatic. This TCR derives from a man aged 45-65 years with urothelial cancer. The chain is built from TRBV18 and TRBJ2-4; D gene unclear. This specimen was PBMCs, taken around atezolizumab (anti-PD-L1) treatment. Here the CDR3 DNA reads TGTGCCAGCTCACCACCGGGCAGCCGGCTAGCCAAAAACATTCAGTACTTC. Translated, it gives CASSPPGSRLAKNIQYF. Together with reference TRBV18 and TRBJ2-4, the CDR3 gives the full variable domain: NAGVMQNPRHLVRRRGQEARLRCSPMKGHSHVYWYRQLPEEGLKFMVYLQKENIIDESGMPKERFSAEFPKEGPSILRIQQVVRGDSAAYFCASSPPGSRLAKNIQYFGAGTRLSVL.